This T cell receptor beta chain was captured by sequencing in a study of control samples from healthy donors and cancer patients. The CDR3 sequence is 14 residues long. V lost 7 bases to trimming and J lost 2 bases, with 12 bases between them. The germline CDR1 and CDR2 sequences are SNHLY and FYNNEI. Assay used: immunoSEQ multiplex PCR; TCRdb lists only in-frame clones, some missing. The data contain approximately 100,000 clones, 80% to 95% of them seen just once; the ten biggest clones take up approximately 3%. The origin of this receptor is a human donor in good health. The donor label of this sample is uncertain. Sequenced: blood. The rearrangement uses TRBV2 and TRBJ1-3; perhaps TRBD1 as D (6 bases). This CDR3 reads CASTRGETGNTIYF. The CDR3 nucleotides are TGTGCCAGCACGAGGGGGGAAACTGGAAACACCATATATTTT.